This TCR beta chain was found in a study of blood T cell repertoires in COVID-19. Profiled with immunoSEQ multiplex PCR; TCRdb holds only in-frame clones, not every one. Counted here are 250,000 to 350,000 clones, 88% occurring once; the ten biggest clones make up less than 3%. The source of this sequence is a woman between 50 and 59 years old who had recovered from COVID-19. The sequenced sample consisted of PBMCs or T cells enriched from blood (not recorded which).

CDR3 region: CASSSPKAGGLFGQPQHF. The CDR3 region has the DNA TGTGCCAGCAGTTCCCCCAAGGCAGGGGGACTCTTTGGCCAGCCCCAGCATTTT. The genes are TRBV27 and TRBJ1-5; TRBD1 agrees at 7 bases. In germline, CDR1 is MNHEY, CDR2 SMNVEV (reference sequence). This CDR3 comprises 18 residues. V gave up 4 bases and J gave up 7 bases; unmatched junction bases: 19.